These T cell receptor beta chains were read from a single sample in a study of blood T cells in healthy people across ages. TCRdb recomputed calls from the 5' RACE reads with MiXCR, one row per CDR3 protein. Altogether 870,000 or so distinct CDR3 sequences are present, less than 35% being singletons, with the ten largest covering roughly 17%. The material sequenced was blood. These receptors were collected from an elderly woman in good health. CDR3s leave out the opening cysteine and the closing phenylalanine or tryptophan.

V gene: TRBV28
J gene: TRBJ2-1
CDR3 protein: ASSSVLAEAYNEQF

V gene: TRBV6-6
J gene: TRBJ2-2
CDR3 protein: ASRTGSGELF

V gene: TRBV5-1
J gene: TRBJ1-6
CDR3 protein: ASSPGNNNSPPH

V gene: TRBV27
J gene: TRBJ2-3
CDR3 protein: ASSSVYTQY

V gene: TRBV6-2/TRBV6-3
J gene: TRBJ2-1
CDR3 protein: ASSLQSSSYNEQF

V gene: TRBV20-1
J gene: TRBJ2-3
CDR3 protein: SAGGQVRGTDTQY

V gene: TRBV6-5
J gene: TRBJ1-6
CDR3 protein: ASSYLGQYNSPLH

V gene: TRBV11-2
J gene: TRBJ1-6
CDR3 protein: ASSLIGLEVLH

V gene: TRBV11-2
J gene: TRBJ2-4
CDR3 protein: ASSLDRVWAKNIQY

V gene: TRBV4-2
J gene: TRBJ2-7
CDR3 protein: ASSPEEASGVTYEQY

V gene: TRBV10-1
J gene: TRBJ1-6
CDR3 protein: ASTRDANSPLH

V gene: TRBV6-2/TRBV6-3
J gene: TRBJ1-5
CDR3 protein: ASSTPRGQPQH

V gene: TRBV3-1
J gene: TRBJ1-4
CDR3 protein: ASSQATGRNEKLF

V gene: TRBV20-1
J gene: TRBJ2-5
CDR3 protein: SANAGTDLRQTQY

V gene: TRBV6-1
J gene: TRBJ2-1
CDR3 protein: ASSPDRSANNEQF

V gene: TRBV7-2
J gene: TRBJ2-3
CDR3 protein: ASSSQDTSTDTQY

V gene: TRBV10-3
J gene: TRBJ2-1
CDR3 protein: AISGSALDEQF

V gene: TRBV20-1
J gene: TRBJ1-4
CDR3 protein: SARLRGRVATNEKLF

V gene: TRBV20-1
J gene: TRBJ1-2
CDR3 protein: SARREGYRGYT

V gene: TRBV6-5
J gene: TRBJ1-4
CDR3 protein: ASTGTGSEKLF

V gene: TRBV28
J gene: TRBJ2-6
CDR3 protein: ASSLRTGRSSGANVLT

V gene: TRBV3-1
J gene: -
CDR3 protein: ASSQVTSGGAGLETQY

V gene: TRBV7-2
J gene: TRBJ2-7
CDR3 protein: ASSSNQGFEQY

V gene: TRBV5-5
J gene: TRBJ2-4
CDR3 protein: ASSLHSDRPSIQY

V gene: TRBV6-1
J gene: TRBJ1-6
CDR3 protein: ASSEGGSGSYNSPLH

V gene: TRBV4-3
J gene: TRBJ1-2
CDR3 protein: ASSQQDKSNYGYT

V gene: TRBV6-5
J gene: TRBJ1-1
CDR3 protein: ASSYSYGNTEAF

V gene: TRBV6-2/TRBV6-3
J gene: TRBJ1-1
CDR3 protein: ASSYETVNTEAF

V gene: TRBV7-2
J gene: TRBJ2-3
CDR3 protein: ASSTELNPDTQY

V gene: TRBV28
J gene: TRBJ1-2
CDR3 protein: ASSSTSQWGYT

V gene: TRBV7-9
J gene: TRBJ1-6
CDR3 protein: AVELAGINSPLH